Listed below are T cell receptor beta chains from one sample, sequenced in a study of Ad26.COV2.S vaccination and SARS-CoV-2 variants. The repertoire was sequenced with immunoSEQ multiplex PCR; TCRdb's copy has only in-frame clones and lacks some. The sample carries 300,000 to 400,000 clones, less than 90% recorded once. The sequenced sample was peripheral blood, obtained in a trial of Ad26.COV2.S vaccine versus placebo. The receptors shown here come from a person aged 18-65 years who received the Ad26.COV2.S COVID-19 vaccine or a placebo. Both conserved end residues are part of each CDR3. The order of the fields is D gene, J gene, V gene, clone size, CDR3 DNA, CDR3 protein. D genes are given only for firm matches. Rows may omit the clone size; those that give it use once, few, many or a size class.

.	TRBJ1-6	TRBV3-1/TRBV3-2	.	TGTGCCAGCAGCCAAAGAGCTGGGTCCGGTTCACCCCTCCACTTT	CASSQRAGSGSPLHF
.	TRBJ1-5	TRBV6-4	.	TGTGCCAGCAGTGATGGGCCTAATCAGCCCCAGCATTTT	CASSDGPNQPQHF
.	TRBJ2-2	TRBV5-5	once	TGTGCCAGCAGATCAGGCGGTGCTCGGGTTACCGGGGAGCTGTTTTTT	CASRSGGARVTGELFF
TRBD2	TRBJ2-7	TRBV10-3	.	TGTGCCACCGGGGGGGAGGGAGCGGTCACGCCCGACGAGCAGTACTTC	CATGGEGAVTPDEQYF
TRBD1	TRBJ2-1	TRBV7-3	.	TGTGCCAGCAGCTTGCTCGGACAGGGGGCTAGCGATGAGCAGTTCTTC	CASSLLGQGASDEQFF
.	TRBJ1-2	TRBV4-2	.	TGTGCCAGCAGCCAAGACCGGGGTAGGGACTATGGCTACACCTTC	CASSQDRGRDYGYTF
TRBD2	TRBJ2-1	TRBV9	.	TGTGCCAGCAGCGACCGGACTAGCGGGACGGGCTACAATGAGCAGTTCTTC	CASSDRTSGTGYNEQFF
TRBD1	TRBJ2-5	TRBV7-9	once	TGTGCCAGCAGCTTAGGCGACAGGGTAGAAGAGACCCAGTACTTC	CASSLGDRVEETQYF
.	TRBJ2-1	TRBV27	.	TGTGCCAGCAGTTTTGGAGGCTCCTACAATGAGCAGTTCTTC	CASSFGGSYNEQFF
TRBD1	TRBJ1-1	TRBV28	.	TGTGCCAGCAGCGGGGGACAGGGGTACCTCATGGGGAACACTGAAGCTTTCTTT	CASSGGQGYLMGNTEAFF
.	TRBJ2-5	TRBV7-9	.	TGTGGCTCTCTTACTCGGGGCGAAGAGACCCAGTACTTC	CGSLTRGEETQYF
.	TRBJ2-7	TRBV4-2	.	TGTGCCAGCAGCCAAACACTGATGAAGGGCTACGAGCAGTACTTC	CASSQTLMKGYEQYF
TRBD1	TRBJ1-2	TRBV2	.	TGTGCCAGCTCCGGGACAGGGGTCTATGGCTACACCTTC	CASSGTGVYGYTF
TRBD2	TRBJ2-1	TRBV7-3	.	TGTGCCAGCAGCTGGGGGGGATACAATGAGCAGTTCTTC	CASSWGGYNEQFF
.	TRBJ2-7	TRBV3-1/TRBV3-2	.	TGTGCCAGCAGCGGTGTTGGAGGGCCCTACGAGCAGTACTTC	CASSGVGGPYEQYF
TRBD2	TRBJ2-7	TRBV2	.	TGTGCCAGCAGTGTGTGGACTAGCGGGAGCTACGAGCAGTACTTC	CASSVWTSGSYEQYF
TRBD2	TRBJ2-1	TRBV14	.	TGTGCCAGCAGCCAGATTCTACTAGCGAGGAATGAGCAGTTCTTC	CASSQILLARNEQFF
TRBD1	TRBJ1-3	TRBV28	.	TGTGCCAGCAGTTTAGCTACAGGGGTTGCTCCTGGAAACACCATATATTTT	CASSLATGVAPGNTIYF
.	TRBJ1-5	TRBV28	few	TGTGCCAGCACACAGGGACGGCAGCCCCAGCATTTT	CASTQGRQPQHF
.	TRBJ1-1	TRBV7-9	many	TGTGCCAGCAGTATTGGGGGAGTAGAAGCTTTCTTT	CASSIGGVEAFF
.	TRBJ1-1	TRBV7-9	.	TGTGCCAGCACCCCCGAAAACAGGGTGAACACTGAAGCTTTCTTT	CASTPENRVNTEAFF
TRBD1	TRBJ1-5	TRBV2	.	TGTGCCAGCAGTGACAGGGGGCGAAGGGGCAATCAGCCCCAGCATTTT	CASSDRGRRGNQPQHF
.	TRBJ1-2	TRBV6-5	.	TGTGCCAGCAGTTACTCAGGCCAGCCGACTAACTATGGCTACACCTTC	CASSYSGQPTNYGYTF
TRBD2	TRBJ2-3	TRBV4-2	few	TGTGCCAGCAGCCATAGCGGGGGGGCCGAAGATACGCAGTATTTT	CASSHSGGAEDTQYF
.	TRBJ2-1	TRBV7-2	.	TGTGCCAGCAGCTTAATCCCGGGAGCTCGGGGTGAGCAGTTCTTC	CASSLIPGARGEQFF
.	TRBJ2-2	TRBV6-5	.	TGTGCCAGTGGACATTCGAACACCGGGGAGCTGTTTTTT	CASGHSNTGELFF
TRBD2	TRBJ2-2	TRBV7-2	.	TGTGCCAGCAGCTTTGCTAGCGGGGGCCTGAACACCGGGGAGCTGTTTTTT	CASSFASGGLNTGELFF
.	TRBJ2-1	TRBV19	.	TGTGCCAGTCAGCGGAGGAACAATGAGCAGTTCTTC	CASQRRNNEQFF
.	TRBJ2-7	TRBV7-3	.	TGTGCCAGCAACCTCCGGGACTCGGAGCAGTACTTC	CASNLRDSEQYF
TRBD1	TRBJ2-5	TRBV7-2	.	TGTGCCAGCAGCTTCTCCCCGACAGGGCGAGAGACCCAGTACTTC	CASSFSPTGRETQYF
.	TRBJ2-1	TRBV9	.	TGTGCCAGCAGCGAGCCCCCCAATGAGCAGTTCTTC	CASSEPPNEQFF
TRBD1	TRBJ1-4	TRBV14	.	TGTGCCAGCAGCCCGACTTCCGGGACAGGGTTTTCTGAAAAACTGTTTTTT	CASSPTSGTGFSEKLFF
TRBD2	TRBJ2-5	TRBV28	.	TGTGCCAGCAGGTCTACGGGGCGGGGGCAAGAGACCCAGTACTTC	CASRSTGRGQETQYF
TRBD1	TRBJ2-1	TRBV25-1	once	TGTGCCAGCAGTGGCTTACAGGGGGCGCGTGAGCAGTTCTTC	CASSGLQGAREQFF
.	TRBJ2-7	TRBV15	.	TGTGCCACCCCCCCGATTAGCGCCCCAAACCCAAGCTCCTACGAGCAGTACTTC	CATPPISAPNPSSYEQYF
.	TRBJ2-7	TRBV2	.	TGTGCCAGCAGTGAGGGGGCTGTACCCTACGAGCAGTACTTC	CASSEGAVPYEQYF
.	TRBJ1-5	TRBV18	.	TGTGCCAGCTCAGCGACAGTTAATCAGCCCCAGCATTTT	CASSATVNQPQHF
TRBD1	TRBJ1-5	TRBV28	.	TGTGCCAGCAGTTTTGGGACAGGGGAGAACAATCAGCCCCAGCATTTT	CASSFGTGENNQPQHF
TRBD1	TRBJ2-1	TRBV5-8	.	TGTGCCAGCAGCTTGGTAGGACAGGGTCGAAATGAGCAGTTCTTC	CASSLVGQGRNEQFF
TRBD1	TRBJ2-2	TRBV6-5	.	TGTGCCAGCAGAAGGGACAGTTACACCGGGGAGCTGTTTTTT	CASRRDSYTGELFF
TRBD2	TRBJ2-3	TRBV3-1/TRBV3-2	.	TGTGCCAGCAGCCTAAGACTAGCGGGGGCCACAGATACGCAGTATTTT	CASSLRLAGATDTQYF
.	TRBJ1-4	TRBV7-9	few	TGTGCCAGCAACTCGGGGCCAAGAAATGAAAAACTGTTTTTT	CASNSGPRNEKLFF
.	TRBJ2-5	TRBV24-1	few	TGTGCCACCAGTGGTGGGACTGCCCTGGAGACCCAGTACTTC	CATSGGTALETQYF
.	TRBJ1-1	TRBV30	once	TGTGCCTGGAGAGGTGGGAACACTGAAGCTTTCTTT	CAWRGGNTEAFF
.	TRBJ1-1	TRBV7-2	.	TGTGCCAGCAGCTCTTGGGGGGTGAACACTGAAGCTTTCTTT	CASSSWGVNTEAFF
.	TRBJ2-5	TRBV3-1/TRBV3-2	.	TGTGCCAGCAGCCCAGATGGACCCGGCCAAGAGACCCAGTACTTC	CASSPDGPGQETQYF
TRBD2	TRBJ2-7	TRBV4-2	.	TGTGCCAGCAGCCAAGTTGGGAGCGGGGGGGTCTCCTACGAGCAGTACTTC	CASSQVGSGGVSYEQYF
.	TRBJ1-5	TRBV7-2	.	TGTGCCAGCAGCCAGAAAGGGCCCCGTCAGCCCCAGCATTTT	CASSQKGPRQPQHF
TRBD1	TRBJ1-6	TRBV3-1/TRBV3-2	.	TGTGCCAGCAGCTACTCGACAGGGAGTAGTTCACCCCTCCACTTT	CASSYSTGSSSPLHF
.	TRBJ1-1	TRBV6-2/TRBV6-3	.	TGTGCCAGCAGTGCTGACGGGCACACTGAAGCTTTCTTT	CASSADGHTEAFF
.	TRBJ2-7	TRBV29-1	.	TGCAGCGTTGTGGACGGAACCTACGAGCAGTACTTC	CSVVDGTYEQYF
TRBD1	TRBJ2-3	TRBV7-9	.	TGTGCCAGCAGGGGCGAACCGGGACAGGCTCTCTCGGATACGCAGTATTTT	CASRGEPGQALSDTQYF
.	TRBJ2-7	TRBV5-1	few	TGCGCCAGCAGCTCGCCGTCTGGAAGCGCCGCCTACGAGCAGTACTTC	CASSSPSGSAAYEQYF
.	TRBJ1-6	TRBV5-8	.	TGTGCCAGCAGCTTCCTGACCGACCGAAATTCACCCCTCCACTTT	CASSFLTDRNSPLHF